What follows are 2 T cell receptor beta chains derived from one specimen sequenced in a study of control samples from healthy donors and cancer patients. This table comes from immunoSEQ multiplex PCR, and its TCRdb copy is limited to in-frame clones, with some not included. The repertoire holds 150,000 to 200,000 clones, with around 90% as singletons. Sequenced material: blood. These receptors originate from a man younger than 35 in good health.

V usage is TRBV6-5 and J usage is TRBJ1-5; D call uncertain. Germline CDR1 is MNHEY and CDR2 is SVGAGI. V was pared by 11 bases and J by 0 bases, with 14 bases between. This CDR3 has 14 residues. CDR3 DNA sequence: TGTGCCTCCCGACAAGGAACTAGCAATCAGCCCCAGCATTTT. Its translation is CASRQGTSNQPQHF.

The rearrangement uses TRBV7-7 and TRBJ2-7; tentatively, D is TRBD1 (6 bases). The V gene's germline CDR1 is SSHAT and CDR2 FNYEAQ (reference sequence). The CDR3 consists of 15 residues. The V gene lost 1 base and the J gene lost 1 base, with 11 bases spanning the gap. In nucleotides, the CDR3 is TGTGCCAGCAGCTTAGAGTGGGGGCCTTCCTACGAGCAGTACTTC. This encodes CASSLEWGPSYEQYF.